This TCR beta chain emerged from a study of blood T cells in healthy people across ages. The use of a sample-barcoded 5' primer and a J-beta primer mix characterized a second PCR of roughly 6 to 11 cycles. One entry per CDR3 protein results from TCRdb running MiXCR on the 5' RACE reads. Here the sample spans fewer than 2,000,000 distinct CDR3 sequences, roughly two fifths being singletons. There are a few counts of this clonotype. The antigen is unknown. Broader study findings: Expanded clonotype shifts may have been confounded, as the donors had an unknown CMV status.

Germline CDR1 and CDR2: SGHTA and FQGNSA. The CDR3 consists of 15 residues. The rearrangement uses TRBV7-2 and TRBJ2-4; D may match TRBD1 or TRBD2 (5 bases each). The DNA end is a closer match to TRBJ2-7, so the J assignment may be wrong. The sequenced sample consisted of blood. The receptor was derived from a human donor in good health. CDR3 in DNA: TGTGCCAGCACAGTTTACCGGGACCCTCGAGGCGAGCAGTACTTC. Encoded protein: CASTVYRDPRGEQYF.